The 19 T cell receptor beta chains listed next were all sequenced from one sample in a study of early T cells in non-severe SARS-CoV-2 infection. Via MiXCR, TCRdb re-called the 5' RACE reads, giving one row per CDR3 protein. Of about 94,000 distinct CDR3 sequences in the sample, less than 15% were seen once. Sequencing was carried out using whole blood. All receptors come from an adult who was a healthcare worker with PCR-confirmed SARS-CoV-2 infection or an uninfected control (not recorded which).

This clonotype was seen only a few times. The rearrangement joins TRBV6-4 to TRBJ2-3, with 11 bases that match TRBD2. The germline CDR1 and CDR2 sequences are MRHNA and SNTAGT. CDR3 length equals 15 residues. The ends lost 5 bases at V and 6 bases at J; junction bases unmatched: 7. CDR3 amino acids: CASSKLAGERDTQYF. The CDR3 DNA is TGTGCCAGCAGTAAACTAGCGGGGGAGAGGGATACGCAGTATTTT.

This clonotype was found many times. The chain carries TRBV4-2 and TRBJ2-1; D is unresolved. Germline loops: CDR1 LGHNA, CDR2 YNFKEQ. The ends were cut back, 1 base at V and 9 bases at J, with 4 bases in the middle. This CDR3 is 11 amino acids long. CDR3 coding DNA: TGTGCCAGCAGCCAAGTGGCTGAGCAGTTCTTC. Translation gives CASSQVAEQFF.

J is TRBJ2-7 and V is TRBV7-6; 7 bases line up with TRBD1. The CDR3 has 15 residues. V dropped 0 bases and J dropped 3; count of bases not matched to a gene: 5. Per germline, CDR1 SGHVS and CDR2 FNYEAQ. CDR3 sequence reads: CASSLAGTALYEQYF. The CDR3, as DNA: TGTGCCAGCAGCTTAGCTGGGACAGCCCTCTACGAGCAGTACTTC.

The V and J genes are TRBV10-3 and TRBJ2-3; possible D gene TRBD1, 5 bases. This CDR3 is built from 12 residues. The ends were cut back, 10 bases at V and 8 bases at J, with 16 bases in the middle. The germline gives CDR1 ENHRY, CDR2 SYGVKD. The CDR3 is CATSTREGTQYF. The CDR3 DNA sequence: TGTGCCACTTCCACCAGGGAAGGTACGCAGTATTTT.

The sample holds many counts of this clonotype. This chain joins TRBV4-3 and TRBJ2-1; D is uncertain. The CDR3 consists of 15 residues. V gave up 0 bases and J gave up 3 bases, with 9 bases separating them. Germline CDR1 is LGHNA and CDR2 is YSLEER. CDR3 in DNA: TGCGCCAGCAGCCAAGAAGGCAGATACTACAATGAGCAGTTCTTC. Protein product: CASSQEGRYYNEQFF.

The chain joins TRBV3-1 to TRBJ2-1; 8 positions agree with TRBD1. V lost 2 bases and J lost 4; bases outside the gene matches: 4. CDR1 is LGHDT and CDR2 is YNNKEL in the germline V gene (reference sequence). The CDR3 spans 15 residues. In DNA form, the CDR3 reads TGTGCCAGCAGCCAAAACAGGGGGGAGTACAATGAGCAGTTCTTC. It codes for CASSQNRGEYNEQFF.

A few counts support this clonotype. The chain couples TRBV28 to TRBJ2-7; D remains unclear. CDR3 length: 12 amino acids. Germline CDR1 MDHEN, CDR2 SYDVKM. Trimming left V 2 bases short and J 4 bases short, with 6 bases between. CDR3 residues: CASSLIGYEQYF. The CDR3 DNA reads TGTGCCAGCAGTTTAATAGGGTACGAGCAGTACTTC.

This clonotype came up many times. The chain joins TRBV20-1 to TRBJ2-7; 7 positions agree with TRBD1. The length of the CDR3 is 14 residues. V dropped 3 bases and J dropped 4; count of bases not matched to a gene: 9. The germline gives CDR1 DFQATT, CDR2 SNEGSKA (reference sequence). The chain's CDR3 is CSASKTGKLYEQYF. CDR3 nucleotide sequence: TGCAGTGCTAGTAAGACAGGGAAACTTTACGAGCAGTACTTC.

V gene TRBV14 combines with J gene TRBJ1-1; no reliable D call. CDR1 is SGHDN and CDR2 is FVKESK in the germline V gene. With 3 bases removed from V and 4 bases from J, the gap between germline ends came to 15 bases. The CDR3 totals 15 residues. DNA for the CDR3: TGTGCCAGCAGCCAGCCACACAGATTCTCCACTGAAGCTTTCTTT. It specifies CASSQPHRFSTEAFF.

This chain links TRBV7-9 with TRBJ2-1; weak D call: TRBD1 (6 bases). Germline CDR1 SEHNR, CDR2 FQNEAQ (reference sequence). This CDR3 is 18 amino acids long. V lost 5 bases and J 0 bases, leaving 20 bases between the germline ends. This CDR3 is CASSPPTKQGSSYNEQFF. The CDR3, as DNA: TGTGCCAGCAGCCCACCCACAAAACAGGGAAGCTCCTACAATGAGCAGTTCTTC.

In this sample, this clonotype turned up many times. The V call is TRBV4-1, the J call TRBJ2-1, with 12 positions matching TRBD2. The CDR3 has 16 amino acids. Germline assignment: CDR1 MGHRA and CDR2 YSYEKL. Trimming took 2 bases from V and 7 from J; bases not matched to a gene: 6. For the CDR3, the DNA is TGCGCCAGCAGCCAACCACGACTAGCGGGGGTAAATGAGCAGTTCTTC. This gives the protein CASSQPRLAGVNEQFF.

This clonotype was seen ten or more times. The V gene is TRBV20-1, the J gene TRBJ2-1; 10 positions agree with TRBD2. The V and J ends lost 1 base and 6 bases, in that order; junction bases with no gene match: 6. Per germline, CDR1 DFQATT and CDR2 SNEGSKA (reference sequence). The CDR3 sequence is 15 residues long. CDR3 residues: CSARVISGGPNEQFF. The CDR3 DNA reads TGCAGTGCTAGAGTGATTAGCGGGGGGCCCAATGAGCAGTTCTTC.

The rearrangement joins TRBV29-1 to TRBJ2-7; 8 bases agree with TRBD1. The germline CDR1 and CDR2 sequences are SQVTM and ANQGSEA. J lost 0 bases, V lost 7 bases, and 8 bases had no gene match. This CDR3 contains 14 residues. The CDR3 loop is CSARRDRSSYEQYF. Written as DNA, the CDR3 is TGCAGCGCCCGCCGGGACAGGAGCTCCTACGAGCAGTACTTC.

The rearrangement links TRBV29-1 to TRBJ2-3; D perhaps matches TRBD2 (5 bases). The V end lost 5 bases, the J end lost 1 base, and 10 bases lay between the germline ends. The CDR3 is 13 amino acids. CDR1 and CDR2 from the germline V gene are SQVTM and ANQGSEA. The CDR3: CSVPTGGTDTQYF. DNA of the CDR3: TGCAGCGTTCCGACCGGGGGCACAGATACGCAGTATTTT.

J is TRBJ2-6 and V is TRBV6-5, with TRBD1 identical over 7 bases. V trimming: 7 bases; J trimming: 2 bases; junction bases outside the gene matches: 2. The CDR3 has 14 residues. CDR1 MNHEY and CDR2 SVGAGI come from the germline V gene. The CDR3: CASIDRAGANVLTF. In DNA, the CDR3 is TGTGCCAGCATAGACAGGGCTGGGGCCAACGTCCTGACTTTC.

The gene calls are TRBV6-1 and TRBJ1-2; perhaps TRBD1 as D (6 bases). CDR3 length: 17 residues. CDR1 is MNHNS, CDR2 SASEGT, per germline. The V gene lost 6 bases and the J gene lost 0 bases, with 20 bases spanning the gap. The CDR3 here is CASSRDRLRTTNYGYTF. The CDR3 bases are TGTGCCAGCAGCCGAGACAGGCTCAGGACAACTAACTATGGCTACACCTTC.

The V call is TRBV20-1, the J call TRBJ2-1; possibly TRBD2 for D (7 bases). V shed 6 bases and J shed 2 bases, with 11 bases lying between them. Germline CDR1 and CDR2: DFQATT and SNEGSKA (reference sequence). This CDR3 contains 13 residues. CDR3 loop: CSAGGGAYNEQFF. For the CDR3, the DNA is TGCAGTGCAGGGGGGGGCGCCTACAATGAGCAGTTCTTC.

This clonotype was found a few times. Here the CDR3 reads CASSTGTLNTGELFF. CDR3 coding DNA: TGTGCCAGCTCTACCGGGACATTGAACACCGGGGAGCTGTTTTTT. This sequence joins TRBV12-3 or TRBV12-4 and TRBJ2-2, with TRBD1 as a possible D gene (6 bases). V shed 8 bases and J shed 1 base, with 14 bases lying between them. The CDR3 is made up of 15 amino acids.

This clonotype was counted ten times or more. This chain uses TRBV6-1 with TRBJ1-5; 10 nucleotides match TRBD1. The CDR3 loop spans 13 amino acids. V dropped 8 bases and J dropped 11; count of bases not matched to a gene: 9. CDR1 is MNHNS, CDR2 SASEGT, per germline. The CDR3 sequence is CASGTGDILAQHF. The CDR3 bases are TGTGCCAGCGGGACAGGGGACATCTTGGCCCAGCATTTT.